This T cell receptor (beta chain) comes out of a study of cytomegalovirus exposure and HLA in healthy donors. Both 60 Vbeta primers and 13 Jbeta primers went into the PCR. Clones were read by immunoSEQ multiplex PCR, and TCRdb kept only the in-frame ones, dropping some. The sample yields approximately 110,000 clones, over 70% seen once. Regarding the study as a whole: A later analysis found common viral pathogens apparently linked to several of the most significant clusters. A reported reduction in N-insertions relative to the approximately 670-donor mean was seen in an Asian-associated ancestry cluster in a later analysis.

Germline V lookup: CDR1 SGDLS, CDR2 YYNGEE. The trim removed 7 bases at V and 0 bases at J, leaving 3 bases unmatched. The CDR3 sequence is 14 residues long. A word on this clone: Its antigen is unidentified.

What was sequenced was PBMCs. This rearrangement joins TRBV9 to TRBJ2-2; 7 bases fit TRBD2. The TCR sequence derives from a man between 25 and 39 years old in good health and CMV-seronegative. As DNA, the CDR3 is TGTGCCAGCCGGAGCGGGACGAACACCGGGGAGCTGTTTTTT. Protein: CASRSGTNTGELFF.